This TCR beta chain comes out of a study of human T cells and chemical hapten exposure. V was cut by 2 bases and J by 3 bases, with 8 bases left in between. This CDR3 has 14 residues. Only a few counts were recorded for this clonotype. Time point described: healthy volunteer bleed at 2 weeks. The authors extracted total RNA from unfractionated whole blood. Per the study methods: Samples had a median of around 88,000 TCRs, ranging roughly 20,000 to 750,000. Each CDR3 protein gets one entry after TCRdb re-called the RACE reads with MiXCR. These V and J calls originate from TCRdb's pipeline instead of the authors' own analysis. This table holds roughly 49,000 distinct CDR3 sequences, about 4.5% found once.

The chain couples TRBV12-3 or TRBV12-4 to TRBJ1-5; D ambiguous. The receptor's source is a female donor in good health. Some clones in this sample may be carry-over from other donors' samples. The material sequenced was whole blood. CDR3 sequence: CASSLRGNNQPQHF. The CDR3 DNA follows: TGTGCCAGCAGTTTACGGGGAAACAATCAGCCCCAGCATTTT.